The rows below give T cell receptor beta chains drawn from one sample of a study of CD8+ T cells in alopecia areata. Generated by immunoSEQ multiplex PCR, the TCRdb table keeps only in-frame clones and is missing some. Of about 69,000 clones listed, 60% are singletons. Material: CD8+ T cells sorted from blood, obtained at week 0. The receptors here all came from a human donor with alopecia areata. Both conserved end residues are part of each CDR3. The D gene is left open where the match is weak. Where a row states a size, it is once, few, many or the class of an expanded clone; other rows omit it.

15	TRBD1	once	TRBV27	TRBJ2-1	CASSSSDRAYNEQFF	TGTGCCAGCAGTTCCTCCGACAGGGCCTACAATGAGCAGTTCTTC
15	TRBD1	NA	TRBV27	TRBJ1-5	CASSSTGQGNQPQHF	TGTGCCAGCAGTTCGACAGGGCAAGGCAATCAGCCCCAGCATTTT
16	NA	few	TRBV2	TRBJ2-1	CASSEAVRTAYNEQFF	TGTGCCAGCAGTGAAGCGGTCCGGACAGCCTACAATGAGCAGTTCTTC
16	TRBD2	NA	TRBV5-1	TRBJ2-1	CASSLVGLGQPDEQFF	TGCGCCAGCAGCTTGGTCGGACTAGGCCAGCCGGATGAGCAGTTCTTC
15	NA	few	TRBV7-2	TRBJ2-1	CASSINTGQGNEQFF	TGTGCCAGCAGCATTAATACGGGGCAGGGGAATGAGCAGTTCTTC
17	NA	NA	TRBV13	TRBJ1-6	CASSLGTGRGYNSPLHF	TGTGCCAGCAGCTTAGGTACGGGGCGGGGGTATAATTCACCCCTCCACTTT
14	NA	NA	TRBV27	TRBJ1-5	CASSLSTNGQPQHF	TGTGCCAGCAGTTTATCGACCAATGGCCAGCCCCAGCATTTT
13	NA	NA	TRBV27	TRBJ2-5	CASSSWSGETQYF	TGTGCCAGCAGTTCTTGGAGCGGGGAGACCCAGTACTTC
17	TRBD1	NA	TRBV5-6	TRBJ1-1	CASSLGSRGLANTEAFF	TGTGCCAGCAGCTTGGGAAGCAGGGGGCTCGCGAACACTGAAGCTTTCTTT
15	NA	NA	TRBV4-3	TRBJ2-4	CASSQDHGSANIQYF	TGCGCCAGCAGCCAAGATCACGGGAGTGCGAACATTCAGTACTTC
17	TRBD1	NA	TRBV29-1	TRBJ1-2	CSVEGVDRGLANYGYTF	TGCAGCGTTGAAGGTGTGGACAGGGGGCTAGCTAACTATGGCTACACCTTC
14	NA	NA	TRBV7-6	TRBJ1-5	CASSFGGLNQPQHF	TGTGCCAGCAGCTTCGGGGGGTTGAATCAGCCCCAGCATTTT
15	TRBD1	NA	TRBV28	TRBJ2-5	CASSLGQGDIETQYF	TGTGCCAGCAGTCTCGGGCAGGGGGATATAGAGACCCAGTACTTC
14	NA	NA	TRBV6-1	TRBJ1-1	CASSAPGEATEAFF	TGTGCCAGCAGTGCGCCGGGGGAGGCCACTGAAGCTTTCTTT
13	NA	NA	TRBV7-7	TRBJ2-2	CASSWVAGGELFF	TGTGCCAGCAGCTGGGTGGCCGGAGGGGAGCTGTTTTTT
14	NA	NA	TRBV29-1	TRBJ2-5	CSVRTNSYQETQYF	TGCAGCGTCCGGACAAATTCGTACCAAGAGACCCAGTACTTC
12	NA	once	TRBV5-1	TRBJ1-2	CASSVTGRGYTF	TGCGCCAGCAGCGTAACAGGGAGAGGCTACACCTTC
16	TRBD2	NA	TRBV27	TRBJ2-1	CASSTQAGGSYNEQFF	TGTGCCAGCAGTACGCAAGCGGGGGGGTCCTACAATGAGCAGTTCTTC
14	NA	NA	TRBV27	TRBJ2-5	CASSLIGSWETQYF	TGTGCCAGCAGTTTAATCGGCAGTTGGGAAACCCAGTACTTC
16	TRBD2	once	TRBV6-5	TRBJ2-7	CASSLSGSGIIHEQYF	TGTGCCAGCAGTTTGTCGGGTAGCGGGATCATCCACGAGCAGTACTTC
15	TRBD2	NA	TRBV6-5	TRBJ2-3	CASSYSTSLTDTQYF	TGTGCCAGCAGTTACTCGACTAGCCTCACAGATACGCAGTATTTT
16	NA	NA	TRBV7-9	TRBJ2-5	CASSLAGRLGWETQYF	TGTGCCAGCAGCTTAGCGGGACGGCTAGGATGGGAGACCCAGTACTTC
15	NA	NA	TRBV28	TRBJ2-6	CASTAGGVGANVLTF	TGTGCCAGCACCGCCGGGGGAGTAGGGGCCAACGTCCTGACTTTC
13	NA	NA	TRBV5-6	TRBJ1-5	CASSSGGNQPQHF	TGTGCCAGCAGCTCAGGCGGGAATCAGCCCCAGCATTTT
13	NA	NA	TRBV5-6	TRBJ2-7	CASSLASSYEQYF	TGTGCCAGCAGCTTGGCCAGCTCCTACGAGCAGTACTTC
16	TRBD1	NA	TRBV13	TRBJ1-1	CASSLGVQGVNTEAFF	TGTGCCAGCAGCTTAGGAGTACAGGGGGTGAACACTGAAGCTTTCTTT
19	TRBD2	NA	TRBV7-9	TRBJ2-1	CASSLAVAGGPKGRNEQFF	TGTGCCAGCAGCTTAGCGGTAGCGGGAGGGCCAAAGGGAAGGAATGAGCAGTTCTTC
14	NA	NA	TRBV13	TRBJ2-2	CASSSPSGTGELFF	TGTGCCAGCAGCTCCCCTTCTGGCACCGGGGAGCTGTTTTTT
12	NA	NA	TRBV27	TRBJ2-7	CASSPQTYEQYF	TGTGCCAGCAGTCCCCAAACCTACGAGCAGTACTTC
13	NA	once	TRBV27	TRBJ1-2	CASSFTGNYGYTF	TGTGCCAGCAGTTTCACAGGAAACTATGGCTACACCTTC
12	NA	NA	TRBV7-9	TRBJ2-7	CASSKPADEQYF	TGTGCCAGCAGCAAACCCGCAGACGAGCAGTACTTC